This T cell receptor (beta chain) was sequenced during a study of PD-L1 blockade in urothelial cancer (TCRdb year 2017). For the wider study: Every patient began therapy in 2014 and was given atezolizumab 1,200 mg intravenously every 3 weeks. Twenty-five of 29 patients were identified as males with urothelial cancer of bladder origin, and a prior smoking history was reported by 18 of 29 patients. Patients had an ECOG performance status of 0 or 1 and had received between 0 and 3 prior chemotherapy regimens. Blood samples were analyzed at two time points: 3 weeks after treatment start (second dose) and 6 weeks after treatment start. Blood samples yielded a median of about 150,000 T cells and tens of thousands of unique TCRs, with median clonality around 0.083. An exploratory multi-omic analysis was conducted of the somatic, immune and clinical correlates of response to PD-L1 blockade with atezolizumab in urothelial cancer. TCR sequencing covered pretreatment tumor samples and matched, serially collected peripheral blood taken before and after atezolizumab treatment. Progression-free survival longer than 6 months counted as durable clinical benefit, and TCR features were additionally tested against both progression-free and overall survival. In the same patients, pretreatment tumors underwent whole exome sequencing and RNA sequencing in addition to TCR sequencing. About 10 patients reached durable clinical benefit, while 20 patients did not. Under 30 patients had pretreatment blood TCR-seq, about 24 had at least one posttreatment blood collection, and about 24 had tumor TCR-seq. Results and caveats for the whole study, not just this receptor: Improved progression-free and overall survival was associated with having pretreatment peripheral blood TCR clonality below the median. Patients with durable benefit showed greater expansion of tumor-associated TCR clones in peripheral blood 3 weeks after starting treatment (n ≈ 23, p = 0.022). Small sample size (n ≈ 28) and many exploratory analyses mean the results are intended to be hypothesis-generating.

Trimming costs V 2 bases and J 4 bases, and their ends lie 14 bases apart. In the germline V gene, CDR1 corresponds to WSHSY and CDR2 to SAAADI. Measured from the cysteine to the phenylalanine, the CDR3 is 15 residues long. The entry retains the CDR3 DNA only, 45 bases that are in frame from base 1. Note on this clone: The clone's antigen remains unknown. Qualities for individual bases were not recorded, and no much larger clone is one base off.

The time point label here, explained by the study, means: peripheral blood 6 weeks after treatment start. The cohort included about 29 patients with locally advanced or metastatic urothelial carcinoma who were treated at Memorial Sloan Kettering on a trial protocol. Peripheral blood mononuclear cells were collected from each patient pretreatment and during treatment, giving between 1 and 8 total time points per patient. The Qiagen DNeasy Blood extraction kit was used to purify genomic DNA from total PBMCs and from tumor samples. PBMCs were collected pretreatment and during treatment, and were isolated and stored as previously described. Synthetic TCR analog templates were spiked into each PCR so that absolute template abundance could be estimated from read counts. The immunoSEQ assay used bias-controlled V and J gene primers to amplify TCRbeta CDR3 regions from genomic DNA. Sequencing of rearranged TCRbeta segments was performed at approximately 20X coverage. The paper's processing steps were these. Sequencing errors were corrected by clustering, and CDR3s were annotated against IMGT so that V, D and J genes could be assigned. Only productive TCRbeta rearrangements were used in downstream analyses, excluding out-of-frame or stop-codon sequences. Clonality was computed as one minus Shannon entropy normalized by the log of the number of unique productive sequences. Fisher's exact test with Benjamini-Hochberg correction, at a threshold of adjusted p below 0.01, was used to find clones that differed between time points or between blood and tumor. TCRdb carries this immuneACCESS record with in-frame sequences only. Its versions omit some clonotypes, under half of them owing to an unresolved V gene in the studies checked, with the rest unexplained. V and J calls and clone size come straight from that table; D and trimming were deduced from the DNA. In this sample the table shows 15,000 to 20,000 clones, about 80% of which occur a single time. The biggest ten clones account for about 1.7% of the sample.

The sequence was collected from a man in his forties or fifties with urothelial cancer. Sample: PBMCs, taken around atezolizumab (anti-PD-L1) treatment. The rearranged chain carries TRBV10-2 and TRBJ1-1; the D gene cannot be named for sure. The CDR3 protein: CASSEGGRRSTEAFF. The nucleotide sequence is given as TGCGCCAGCAGTGAGGGAGGGCGGAGAAGCACTGAAGCTTTCTTT.